These 20 T cell receptor beta chains share one sample of origin, sequenced in a study of PD-1 blockade in classical Hodgkin lymphoma. Each of the patients experienced relapse following autologous stem cell transplantation, and their brentuximab vedotin exposure differed. Libraries were prepared by immunoSEQ multiplex PCR; TCRdb keeps only in-frame clonotypes and omits some of them. The sample has about 100,000 clones, 80% to 90% seen once. The starting material was peripheral blood mononuclear cells (PBMCs), obtained before the second cycle of nivolumab. These receptors were taken from a human donor with classical Hodgkin lymphoma.

The chain carries TRBV4-2 and TRBJ1-2; a possible D gene is TRBD1 (6 bases). The CDR3 runs to 15 residues. Germline CDR1 and CDR2: LGHNA and YNFKEQ. The V gene lost 0 bases and the J gene lost 1 base, with 9 bases spanning the gap. The CDR3: CASSQDTGNNYGYTF. The DNA of the CDR3 is TGTGCCAGCAGCCAAGATACAGGGAATAACTATGGCTACACCTTC.

This chain joins TRBV5-6 and TRBJ1-1; tentative D call: TRBD1 (5 bases). This CDR3 has 15 amino acids. Germline CDR1 and CDR2: SGHDT and YYEEEE. V shed 3 bases and J shed 4 bases, with 16 bases lying between them. The CDR3 protein is CASSSPAGPGTEAFF. In DNA, the CDR3 is TGTGCCAGCAGCTCGCCGGCAGGGCCAGGCACTGAAGCTTTCTTT.

This clone appeared once. The J gene is TRBJ2-2, the V gene TRBV19; unclear D gene. The CDR3 covers 12 residues. Germline values: CDR1 LNHDA, CDR2 SQIVND (reference sequence). V shed 6 bases and J shed 5 bases, with 7 bases lying between them. CDR3 nucleotides: TGTGCCAGTAGCTCATGGACCGGGGAGCTGTTTTTT. Amino acids: CASSSWTGELFF.

This chain links TRBV7-9 with TRBJ1-2; D is perhaps TRBD1 (5 bases). CDR1 SEHNR and CDR2 FQNEAQ come from the germline V gene (reference sequence). Trimming pared 6 bases from V and 4 bases from J, leaving 12 bases between. CDR3 length equals 13 residues. This CDR3 reads CASRKDGGYGYTF. CDR3 DNA sequence: TGTGCCAGCAGAAAGGACGGGGGCTATGGCTACACCTTC.

This clone has a single count. This sequence joins TRBV4-2 and TRBJ2-7; the match to TRBD2 covers 7 bases. This CDR3 is built from 15 residues. The V and J ends lost 2 bases and 1 base, in that order; junction bases with no gene match: 5. Looked up from germline, CDR1 is LGHNA and CDR2 is YNFKEQ. CDR3 protein: CASSQSRGGSYEQYF. The CDR3 DNA follows: TGTGCCAGCAGCCAATCTCGCGGGGGATCCTACGAGCAGTACTTC.

The chain links TRBV7-9 to TRBJ1-2; tentative D call: TRBD1 (5 bases). Trimming removed 0 bases from V and 0 bases from J, with 14 bases in between. This CDR3 has 17 residues. From germline, CDR1 is SEHNR and CDR2 FQNEAQ (reference sequence). The CDR3, as DNA: TGTGCCAGCAGCTTAGCCCCTACGGGGGGAACTAACTATGGCTACACCTTC. As protein: CASSLAPTGGTNYGYTF.

V and J are TRBV9 and TRBJ2-4; D possibly corresponds to TRBD2 (5 bases). Germline CDR1 and CDR2: SGDLS and YYNGEE. Between the trimmed V and J ends, which lost 4 bases and 2 bases, there was a span of 10 bases. The CDR3 is 14 amino acids. DNA of the CDR3: TGTGCCAGCAGCTCCGGGGTGTCCAAAAACATTCAGTACTTC. Amino acid sequence: CASSSGVSKNIQYF.

In its sample, this clone was seen once. This rearrangement joins TRBV5-6 to TRBJ2-1, with 8 bases that match TRBD2. V shed 0 bases, J shed 7 bases, and the junction held 9 bases outside the gene matches. Germline assignment: CDR1 SGHDT and CDR2 YYEEEE. The CDR3 length is 16 residues. CDR3 amino acids: CASSLALAELGNEQFF. CDR3 DNA: TGTGCCAGCAGCTTGGCACTAGCGGAATTGGGGAATGAGCAGTTCTTC.

The chain has TRBV5-4 and TRBJ2-1, with 9 bases identical to TRBD1. Germline V gene lookup returns CDR1 SGHNT and CDR2 YYREEE (reference sequence). The ends lost 4 bases at V and 8 bases at J; junction bases unmatched: 10. CDR3 length: 15 residues. The CDR3 protein is CASSPDRGIWDEQFF. The DNA for the CDR3 is TGTGCCAGCAGCCCGGACAGGGGAATTTGGGATGAGCAGTTCTTC.

The chain has TRBV5-1 and TRBJ2-5; no firm D call. Looked up from germline, CDR1 is SGHRS and CDR2 is YFSETQ. The V gene lost 4 bases and the J gene lost 1 base, with 2 bases spanning the gap. The CDR3 covers 11 residues. CDR3 nucleotide sequence: TGCGCCAGCAGCGCCCAAGAGACCCAGTACTTC. Amino acids: CASSAQETQYF.

The rearrangement joins TRBV7-2 to TRBJ2-7, with 11 nucleotides matching TRBD2. The germline V gene encodes CDR1 SGHTA and CDR2 FQGNSA. J was trimmed by 7 bases and V by 4 bases; bases with no gene match: 6. The CDR3 loop spans 14 amino acids. For the CDR3, the DNA is TGTGCCAGCAGCTATAGCGGGGGGGCTGGGGAGCAGTACTTC. Its translation: CASSYSGGAGEQYF.

V gene TRBV7-2 combines with J gene TRBJ2-5; D remains unclear. Germline CDR1 and CDR2: SGHTA and FQGNSA. V gave up 2 bases and J gave up 5 bases, with 12 bases separating them. The CDR3 has 14 amino acids. Here the CDR3 reads CASSLSWASETQYF. The CDR3 nucleotides read TGTGCCAGCAGCTTATCTTGGGCTTCGGAGACCCAGTACTTC.

In nucleotides, the CDR3 is TGCAGCGTTGGAGGGGTCGGTCAGCCCCAGCATTTT. Protein sequence: CSVGGVGQPQHF. The chain joins TRBV29-1 to TRBJ1-5; TRBD1 is a possible D gene (5 bases). V lost 4 bases to trimming and J lost 6 bases, with 10 bases between them. The CDR3 length is 12 residues. Germline V gene sequence: CDR1 SQVTM, CDR2 ANQGSEA.

The chain joins TRBV4-2 to TRBJ2-7, with 7 positions matching TRBD2. The V gene end was trimmed by 5 bases and the J gene end by 2 bases; junction bases not matched to a gene: 12. The CDR3 loop spans 16 amino acids. Per the germline V gene, CDR1 is LGHNA and CDR2 is YNFKEQ. The CDR3 DNA reads as TGTGCCAGCAGCTTAGAACCTACCGGGACTACCTACGAGCAGTACTTC. This sequence encodes CASSLEPTGTTYEQYF.

The chain's CDR3 is CASSYTPSTEAFF. The CDR3 DNA reads TGTGCCAGCAGCTATACGCCGTCCACTGAAGCTTTCTTT. The chain combines TRBV7-3 with TRBJ1-1; D unresolved. CDR3 length equals 13 residues. Trimming cost V 4 bases and J 4 bases, with 10 bases left between them. CDR1 is SGHTA and CDR2 is FQGTGA in the germline V gene.

This chain joins TRBV18 and TRBJ2-7; D call uncertain. V was pared by 3 bases and J by 2 bases, with 11 bases between. The CDR3 spans 14 residues. Germline V lookup: CDR1 KGHSH, CDR2 LQKENI. The CDR3 DNA sequence: TGTGCCAGCTCACCTTCGTATCGCCCCTACGAGCAGTACTTC. Translation gives CASSPSYRPYEQYF.

This chain uses TRBV28 with TRBJ2-3; 9 bases agree with TRBD1. The CDR3 contains 16 residues. The germline CDR1 and CDR2 sequences are MDHEN and SYDVKM. J gave up 4 bases and V 6 bases, and 11 bases lay outside the gene matches. Written as DNA, the CDR3 is TGTGCCAGCAGAGGGTTCTTGGGACAGGGTCCAGATACGCAGTATTTT. It specifies CASRGFLGQGPDTQYF.

The chain couples TRBV18 to TRBJ2-1; the match to TRBD2 covers 10 bases. The CDR3 extends over 12 amino acids. Germline CDR1 is KGHSH and CDR2 is LQKENI. Trimming took 5 bases from V and 15 from J; bases not matched to a gene: 7. The CDR3 DNA is TGTGCCAGCTCAGAAACTAGCGGGGCTGGGTTCTTC. Encoded protein: CASSETSGAGFF. Full variable domain (missing parts from reference TRBV18 and TRBJ2-1): NAGVMQNPRHLVRRRGQEARLRCSPMKGHSHVYWYRQLPEEGLKFMVYLQKENIIDESGMPKERFSAEFPKEGPSILRIQQVVRGDSAAYFCASSETSGAGFFGPGTRLTVL.

The J gene is TRBJ2-2, the V gene TRBV29-1; D is possibly TRBD1 (5 bases). The CDR3 extends over 13 amino acids. V lost 7 bases to trimming and J lost 1 base, with 10 bases between them. CDR1 SQVTM and CDR2 ANQGSEA come from the germline V gene. The CDR3 sequence is CSADMMNTGELFF. The CDR3 DNA follows: TGCAGCGCGGACATGATGAACACCGGGGAGCTGTTTTTT.

This sequence joins TRBV10-1 and TRBJ2-1; D perhaps matches TRBD1 (5 bases). The CDR3 has 15 amino acids. Germline V gives CDR1 WNHNN, CDR2 SYGVQD (reference sequence). V lost 10 bases to trimming and J lost 1 base, with 17 bases between them. In nucleotides, the CDR3 is TGCGCCAACCCCGACAGAATCCAATCCTACAATGAGCAGTTCTTC. Protein sequence: CANPDRIQSYNEQFF.